Below, 28 T cell receptor beta chains from the same sample are listed, as sequenced in a study of blood T cell repertoires in COVID-19. Produced via immunoSEQ multiplex PCR; TCRdb's table is partial and in-frame only. The table records around 150,000 clones, 88% of them present only once. Input material: peripheral blood. These receptors were collected from a man aged 45-65 years with active or convalescent COVID-19.

CDR3 bases: TGTGCCAGCAGCGTTCTCCAAGAGACCCAGTACTTC. Protein sequence: CASSVLQETQYF. V gene TRBV5-4 combines with J gene TRBJ2-5; no definite D call. The ends were cut back, 4 bases at V and 1 base at J, with 5 bases in the middle. This CDR3 has 12 amino acids. Germline CDR1 is SGHNT and CDR2 is YYREEE (reference sequence).

This chain uses TRBV7-2 with TRBJ2-2, with 7 bases that match TRBD2. This CDR3 is 15 amino acids long. Germline V gene data show CDR1 as SGHTA and CDR2 as FQGNSA. The V gene end was trimmed by 5 bases and the J gene end by 3 bases; junction bases not matched to a gene: 6. The CDR3 spells CASSLSGLYTGELFF. CDR3 bases: TGTGCCAGCAGCCTTAGCGGGTTGTACACCGGGGAGCTGTTTTTT.

The V and J genes are TRBV19 and TRBJ1-2; tentative D call: TRBD1 (6 bases). Germline lookup yields CDR1 LNHDA and CDR2 SQIVND (reference sequence). V dropped 4 bases and J dropped 0 bases, with 9 bases sitting between them. The CDR3 contains 14 residues. The CDR3 is CASSRGQANYGYTF. In nucleotides, the CDR3 is TGTGCCAGTAGTAGGGGACAAGCTAACTATGGCTACACCTTC.

This chain connects TRBV30 to TRBJ2-1; D not certain. Per germline, CDR1 GTSNPN and CDR2 SVGIG (reference sequence). V lost 5 bases and J 4 bases, leaving 9 bases between the germline ends. The CDR3 has 12 residues. The CDR3 here is CAWGIIYNEQFF. Here the CDR3 DNA reads TGTGCCTGGGGAATTATTTACAATGAGCAGTTCTTC. Using reference TRBV30 and TRBJ2-1 for the parts outside the CDR3, the full variable domain is SQTIHQWPATLVQPVGSPLSLECTVEGTSNPNLYWYRQAAGRGLQLLFYSVGIGQISSEVPQNLSASRPQDRQFILSSKKLLLSDSGFYLCAWGIIYNEQFFGPGTRLTVL.

This clone was counted a single time. V usage is TRBV7-3 and J usage is TRBJ2-1; 9 positions agree with TRBD2. This CDR3 has 15 amino acids. V shed 2 bases and J 5 bases; nucleotides not matched to a gene: 4. Germline V gene lookup returns CDR1 SGHTA and CDR2 FQGTGA. In DNA form, the CDR3 reads TGTGCCAGCAGCTTACTAGGCGGGAGGGACAATGAGCAGTTCTTC. It encodes CASSLLGGRDNEQFF. Complete variable domain (other parts from reference TRBV7-3 and TRBJ2-1): GAGVSQTPSNKVTEKGKYVELRCDPISGHTALYWYRQSLGQGPEFLIYFQGTGAADDSGLPNDRFFAVRPEGSVSTLKIQRTERGDSAVYLCASSLLGGRDNEQFFGPGTRLTVL.

This clone was seen once. The V gene is TRBV18, the J gene TRBJ2-1; weak D call: TRBD2 (5 bases). The CDR3 length is 13 residues. Per germline, CDR1 KGHSH and CDR2 LQKENI. Trimming took 5 bases from V and 5 from J, leaving 10 bases between them. In DNA form, the CDR3 reads TGTGCCAGCTCATCCGGACTCGACAATGAGCAGTTCTTC. Protein: CASSSGLDNEQFF.

This rearrangement joins TRBV4-1 to TRBJ2-1; D ambiguous. The CDR3 consists of 15 residues. Deletions cut 0 bases from V and 1 base from J, with 7 bases between. The germline gives CDR1 MGHRA, CDR2 YSYEKL. The CDR3 loop is CASSQDRPSYNEQFF. CDR3 coding DNA: TGCGCCAGCAGCCAAGACAGGCCTTCCTACAATGAGCAGTTCTTC.

The rearrangement uses TRBV11-3 and TRBJ2-1; no clear D. The germline V and J ends were trimmed by 2 bases and 5 bases, with 13 bases remaining between them. The CDR3 spans 15 residues. Germline V gene lookup returns CDR1 SGHNT and CDR2 YENEEA. CDR3 in amino acids: CASSLSGAWHNEQFF. In DNA form, the CDR3 reads TGTGCCAGCAGCTTAAGTGGAGCCTGGCACAATGAGCAGTTCTTC.

The V gene is TRBV27, the J gene TRBJ2-7, with 9 bases matching TRBD1. Germline V gene data show CDR1 as MNHEY and CDR2 as SMNVEV (reference sequence). The CDR3 spans 15 residues. V lost 4 bases to trimming and J lost 2 bases; unmatched junction nucleotides: 6. Here the CDR3 DNA reads TGTGCCAGCAGTTACAGGGGGCTTAATCCCTACGAGCAGTACTTC. This encodes CASSYRGLNPYEQYF.

In DNA, the CDR3 is TGTGCCAGCAGCGTAGTTTCAGAGAACACTGAAGCTTTCTTT. Translation gives CASSVVSENTEAFF. The chain links TRBV9 to TRBJ1-1; D unclear. The V end lost 0 bases, the J end lost 1 base, and 7 bases lay between the germline ends. Germline CDR1 reads SGDLS; CDR2 reads YYNGEE. CDR3 length: 14 amino acids.

This rearrangement joins TRBV5-6 to TRBJ2-3; D is ambiguous. This CDR3 region has 13 residues. The V end lost 4 bases, the J end lost 2 bases, and 8 bases lay between the germline ends. From germline, CDR1 is SGHDT and CDR2 YYEEEE. The CDR3 here is CASSDAVTDTQYF. CDR3 nucleotides: TGTGCCAGCAGCGACGCGGTCACAGATACGCAGTATTTT.

This clone was counted a single time. The chain joins TRBV10-3 to TRBJ2-1, with D unresolved. Germline CDR1 ENHRY, CDR2 SYGVKD. The V gene lost 3 bases and the J gene lost 7 bases, with 7 bases spanning the gap. There are 12 residues in the CDR3. DNA for the CDR3: TGTGCCATCAGTGACCCCGGGAATGAGCAGTTCTTC. It yields the protein CAISDPGNEQFF.

This rearrangement joins TRBV5-4 to TRBJ2-3; no reliable D call. The CDR3 runs to 14 residues. V lost 4 bases and J 1 base, leaving 10 bases between the germline ends. Germline CDR1 is SGHNT and CDR2 is YYREEE (reference sequence). Written as DNA, the CDR3 is TGTGCCAGCAGCCGAAACTACCGCACAGATACGCAGTATTTT. This gives the protein CASSRNYRTDTQYF.

V and J are TRBV2 and TRBJ1-5, with 7 bases that match TRBD1. Germline V gene lookup returns CDR1 SNHLY and CDR2 FYNNEI. The CDR3 length is 14 residues. J gave up 4 bases and V 6 bases, and 6 bases lay outside the gene matches. The CDR3 nucleotides read TGTGCCAGCAGCGAGCTCAGGGGGAATCAGCCCCAGCATTTT. As protein: CASSELRGNQPQHF.

In this sample, this clone turned up once. The chain is built from TRBV11-2 and TRBJ1-5; 7 bases agree with TRBD1. V lost 5 bases and J lost 3; bases outside the gene matches: 7. Germline CDR1 is SGHAT and CDR2 is FQNNGV. CDR3 size: 15 residues. The CDR3 here is CASSPGGQYNQPQHF. DNA for the CDR3: TGTGCCAGCAGCCCAGGGGGACAGTACAATCAGCCCCAGCATTTT.

This chain connects TRBV5-4 to TRBJ2-4, with D possibly being TRBD1 (6 bases). The CDR3 covers 14 residues. Germline lookup yields CDR1 SGHNT and CDR2 YYREEE (reference sequence). The V and J ends lost 1 base and 8 bases respectively, with 13 bases between them. In DNA, the CDR3 is TGTGCCAGCAGCTTGTCACAGGGCGCGGACATTCAGTACTTC. Protein sequence: CASSLSQGADIQYF.

The chain combines TRBV27 with TRBJ2-3, with TRBD2 matching 8 bases. Germline assignment: CDR1 MNHEY and CDR2 SMNVEV (reference sequence). The CDR3 has 17 residues. Losses at the gene ends were 2 bases for V and 1 base for J; bases not matched to a gene: 8. CDR3 nucleotides: TGTGCCAGCAGTTTAGGGGTTCCACTAGCGGGCACAGATACGCAGTATTTT. It yields the protein CASSLGVPLAGTDTQYF.

CDR3 sequence reads: CASSEASGRTSYNEQFF. CDR3 sequence (DNA): TGTGCCAGCAGTGAAGCTAGCGGGAGGACCTCCTACAATGAGCAGTTCTTC. The rearrangement uses TRBV25-1 and TRBJ2-1, with 11 bases lining up with TRBD2. The CDR3 consists of 17 residues. Germline V lookup: CDR1 MGHDK, CDR2 SYGVNS. The ends lost 2 bases at V and 0 bases at J; junction bases unmatched: 3.

The chain has TRBV29-1 and TRBJ2-3; 12 bases fit TRBD2. Trimming took 6 bases from V and 4 from J; bases not matched to a gene: 5. The CDR3 extends over 14 amino acids. Germline V gene lookup returns CDR1 SQVTM and CDR2 ANQGSEA. The CDR3 loop is CSVAGTSGSDTQYF. CDR3 coding DNA: TGCAGCGTCGCCGGGACTAGCGGGTCAGATACGCAGTATTTT.

The chain has TRBV30 and TRBJ2-7; D might be TRBD2 (6 bases). CDR1 and CDR2 from the germline V gene are GTSNPN and SVGIG (reference sequence). V was shortened by 1 base and J by 0 bases, with 7 bases between the two germline ends. CDR3 length: 13 residues. As DNA, the CDR3 is TGTGCCTGGAGTGGGGGGGTCTCCTACGAGCAGTACTTC. Translation: CAWSGGVSYEQYF. Full variable domain (missing parts from reference TRBV30 and TRBJ2-7): SQTIHQWPATLVQPVGSPLSLECTVEGTSNPNLYWYRQAAGRGLQLLFYSVGIGQISSEVPQNLSASRPQDRQFILSSKKLLLSDSGFYLCAWSGGVSYEQYFGPGTRLTVT.

This clone was recorded many times. This same CDR3 is encoded by further DNA sequences in the sample. The J gene is TRBJ2-1, the V gene TRBV9; D is undetermined. Trimming took 0 bases from V and 5 from J, leaving 3 bases between them. This CDR3 contains 12 residues. CDR1 and CDR2 from the germline V gene are SGDLS and YYNGEE. CDR3 DNA: TGTGCCAGCAGCGTAGCCGACAATGAGCAGTTCTTC. Protein: CASSVADNEQFF.

The chain recombines TRBV3-1 (or the pseudogene TRBV3-2) with TRBJ2-3; D ambiguous. V gave up 4 bases and J gave up 4 bases, with 6 bases separating them. CDR3 length: 12 residues. Looked up from germline, CDR1 is LGHDT and CDR2 is YNNKEL (reference sequence). CDR3 bases: TGTGCCAGCAGCCCATACTCAGATACGCAGTATTTT. Its translation: CASSPYSDTQYF.

The chain couples TRBV28 to TRBJ1-5, with TRBD1 identical over 7 bases. The length of the CDR3 is 18 residues. The V segment lost 3 bases and the J segment 2 bases; nucleotides outside the gene matches: 13. Germline V gives CDR1 MDHEN, CDR2 SYDVKM. CDR3 loop: CASSFGIGRQGRNQPQHF. The CDR3, as DNA: TGTGCCAGCAGTTTTGGTATAGGTCGACAGGGCCGCAATCAGCCCCAGCATTTT.

The chain couples TRBV18 to TRBJ1-3, with D perhaps matching TRBD1 (6 bases). This CDR3 is 14 amino acids long. The V gene's germline CDR1 is KGHSH and CDR2 LQKENI. Trimming removed 3 bases at V and 5 bases at J, with 11 bases between. CDR3 sequence (DNA): TGTGCCAGCTCACCCGGGACAAATAGAAACACCATATATTTT. Amino acid sequence: CASSPGTNRNTIYF.

The rearrangement joins TRBV28 to TRBJ1-6, with D perhaps TRBD1 (5 bases). The germline gives CDR1 MDHEN, CDR2 SYDVKM. The CDR3 covers 14 residues. Trimming removed 3 bases at V and 7 bases at J, with 10 bases between. The CDR3 DNA follows: TGTGCCAGCAGTTTTGTGACAGCAAATTCACCCCTCCACTTT. It yields the protein CASSFVTANSPLHF.

The rearrangement uses TRBV7-2 and TRBJ2-1; no clear D. V gave up 5 bases and J gave up 4 bases, with 6 bases separating them. The germline CDR1 and CDR2 sequences are SGHTA and FQGNSA. The CDR3 contains 12 residues. The CDR3 DNA reads as TGTGCCAGCAGCGCCCAGTACAATGAGCAGTTCTTC. This encodes CASSAQYNEQFF. Complete variable domain (other parts from reference TRBV7-2 and TRBJ2-1): GAGVSQSPSNKVTEKGKDVELRCDPISGHTALYWYRQSLGQGLEFLIYFQGNSAPDKSGLPSDRFSAERTGGSVSTLTIQRTQQEDSAVYLCASSAQYNEQFFGPGTRLTVL.

A note on this clone: At one of its ends the junction is not consistent with the germline gene, which may arise from a read error. The gene calls are TRBV7-7 and TRBJ2-1; 12 bases are shared with TRBD2. This CDR3 has 15 amino acids. Per germline, CDR1 SSHAT and CDR2 FNYEAQ (reference sequence). The DNA for the CDR3 is TGTGCTAGCAGCCCTGGACTAGCGGGATCCAATGAGCAGTTCTTC. It is translated as CASSPGLAGSNEQFF. Full variable domain (missing parts from reference TRBV7-7 and TRBJ2-1): GAGVSQSPRYKVTKRGQDVTLRCDPISSHATLYWYQQALGQGPEFLTYFNYEAQPDKSGLPSDRFSAERPEGSISTLTIQRTEQRDSAMYRCASSPGLAGSNEQFFGPGTRLTVL.

The chain is built from TRBV18 and TRBJ2-2; possible D gene TRBD2, 6 bases. CDR1 is KGHSH, CDR2 LQKENI, per germline. This CDR3 region has 15 residues. The ends were cut back, 5 bases at V and 2 bases at J, with 12 bases in the middle. The DNA of the CDR3 is TGTGCCAGCTCAAGGGACGGACTAAACACCGGGGAGCTGTTTTTT. Protein product: CASSRDGLNTGELFF.